Listed below are T cell receptor beta chains from one sample, sequenced in a study of shared clonotypes between healthy human individuals. This table comes from immunoSEQ multiplex PCR, and its TCRdb copy is limited to in-frame clones, with some not included. The sample yields 450,000 to 550,000 clones, around 79% seen once. What was sequenced was PBMCs. These receptors came from a woman between 35 and 50 years old in good health. Some clones in this sample may be carry-over from other donors' samples. Both conserved end residues are part of each CDR3. The D gene is left open where the match is weak. Clone size, where shown, is once, few, many, or a class for clones that have expanded.

-	TRBD2	TRBV19	TRBJ2-3	15	TGTGCCAGTAGTACCGGACTAGCGGGAGTAGATACGCAGTATTTT	CASSTGLAGVDTQYF
-	-	TRBV7-2	TRBJ2-1	15	TGTGCCAGCAGCTTAGCGCTCGGTGGGAGCAATGAGCAGTTCTTC	CASSLALGGSNEQFF
-	-	TRBV5-1	TRBJ2-1	12	TGCGCCAGCAGCTTAGGTGGGAATGAGCAGTTCTTC	CASSLGGNEQFF
-	TRBD1	TRBV9	TRBJ2-1	15	TGTGCCAGCAGCGTAGGTGGGACAGGGAACAATGAGCAGTTCTTC	CASSVGGTGNNEQFF
-	-	TRBV7-2	TRBJ2-7	15	TGTGCCAGCAGCCCCGACAGGTCGAGCTCCTACGAGCAGTACTTC	CASSPDRSSSYEQYF
-	-	TRBV28	TRBJ1-2	14	TGTGCCAGCAGTTCCAACCAGGGCAACTATGGCTACACCTTC	CASSSNQGNYGYTF
-	-	TRBV6-5	TRBJ2-2	15	TGTGCCAGCAGTTGGGTGGGGCTGAACACCGGGGAGCTGTTTTTT	CASSWVGLNTGELFF
-	TRBD1	TRBV6-5	TRBJ2-7	16	TGTGCCAGCAGTTACTCCTCCGGGACAGGCCACCACGAGCAGTACTTC	CASSYSSGTGHHEQYF
once	TRBD1	TRBV5-1	TRBJ2-5	18	TGCGCCAGCAAGACATTATACGGGACAGGGGATAACCAAGAGACCCAGTACTTC	CASKTLYGTGDNQETQYF
few	-	TRBV4-1	TRBJ1-3	15	TGCGCCAGCAGCCAAGATGCGACAGATGGAAACACCATATATTTT	CASSQDATDGNTIYF
-	-	TRBV19	TRBJ2-3	16	TGTGCCAGTAGTATTCCCAGCATAGGTAGCACAGATACGCAGTATTTT	CASSIPSIGSTDTQYF
once	-	TRBV4-3	TRBJ2-1	13	TGCGCCAGCAGCCGAGCTTTCTACAATGAGCAGTTCTTC	CASSRAFYNEQFF
-	TRBD1	TRBV25-1	TRBJ1-2	14	TGTGCCAGCAGGGAGACAGGGGATGACTATGGCTACACCTTC	CASRETGDDYGYTF
-	-	TRBV15	TRBJ2-3	15	TGTGCCACCAGCAGAGGCCCACCTAGCACAGATACGCAGTATTTT	CATSRGPPSTDTQYF
-	TRBD2	TRBV4-3	TRBJ2-1	15	TGCGCCAGCAGCCTTAGAGGGCTAGCGGGGTCTGAGCAGTTCTTC	CASSLRGLAGSEQFF
-	-	TRBV6-5	TRBJ2-1	14	TGTGCCAGCAGTTACCCGGGCCGGTCCAATGAGCAGTTCTTC	CASSYPGRSNEQFF
-	TRBD1	TRBV11-3	TRBJ2-7	15	TGTGCCAGCAGCTTAGAAGCCGGGGACAGCTACGAGCAGTACTTC	CASSLEAGDSYEQYF
once	TRBD2	TRBV5-6	TRBJ2-7	16	TGTGCCAGCAGCGACCCCACTAGCGGCCTAAATCCCAAGCAGTACTTC	CASSDPTSGLNPKQYF
-	-	TRBV7-2	TRBJ1-2	16	TGTGCCAGCAGCTCCCCCTGGGAGCTGATTAACTATGGCTACACCTTC	CASSSPWELINYGYTF
-	-	TRBV2	TRBJ1-1	13	TGTGCCAGCATCACTGAAACGAACACTGAAGCTTTCTTT	CASITETNTEAFF
once	TRBD1	TRBV19	TRBJ2-3	16	TGTGCCAGTAGGCAGAGACCCGGACAGGGATCAGATACGCAGTATTTT	CASRQRPGQGSDTQYF
-	-	TRBV7-2	TRBJ2-3	15	TGTGCCAGCAGCATCCTCAGGGGGGCAACAGATACGCAGTATTTT	CASSILRGATDTQYF
-	TRBD1	TRBV19	TRBJ1-2	14	TGTGCCAGTAGTACTCAGGGGGCGAACTATGGCTACACCTTC	CASSTQGANYGYTF
-	-	TRBV27	TRBJ1-4	17	TGTGCCAGCAGTGACCAGGGCAGGGGTGCAACTAATGAAAAACTGTTTTTT	CASSDQGRGATNEKLFF
-	TRBD1	TRBV4-2	TRBJ1-6	16	TGTGCCAGCAGCCATGGCGACAGGGGGAGTAATTCACCCCTCCACTTT	CASSHGDRGSNSPLHF
-	-	TRBV18	TRBJ2-3	13	TGTGCCAGCTCATCTCACCTAGCAGATACGCAGTATTTT	CASSSHLADTQYF
-	-	TRBV5-1	TRBJ2-6	15	TGCGCCAGCAGCTTGTCCGGGACTGGGGCCAACGTCCTGACTTTC	CASSLSGTGANVLTF
-	TRBD1	TRBV28	TRBJ1-1	17	TGTGCCAGCAGTTGGGGGACAGGGGGCTTTTGGAACACTGAAGCTTTCTTT	CASSWGTGGFWNTEAFF
-	TRBD1	TRBV2	TRBJ1-5	15	TGTGCCAGCAGTGTCCGGACAGGGATCAATCAGCCCCAGCATTTT	CASSVRTGINQPQHF
-	-	TRBV29-1	TRBJ2-5	13	TGCAGCGTTAAACAGGGCGCGGCGGAGACCCAGTACTTC	CSVKQGAAETQYF
-	-	TRBV19	TRBJ2-1	12	TGTGCCAGTAGTATAGGTAGAGATGAGCAGTTCTTC	CASSIGRDEQFF
-	-	TRBV6-6	TRBJ2-3	13	TGTGCCAGCACTCAGACACGGTTGGATACGCAGTATTTT	CASTQTRLDTQYF
-	-	TRBV6-6	TRBJ1-5	15	TGTGCCAGCAGCTATTATGTCGGGGGGGAACAGCCCCAGCATTTT	CASSYYVGGEQPQHF
-	-	TRBV6-5	TRBJ1-1	16	TGTGCCAGCAGTTTGGGCGAGGGACACGAGAACACTGAAGCTTTCTTT	CASSLGEGHENTEAFF
-	-	TRBV19	TRBJ1-5	15	TGTGCCAGTAGTATAGGAAGGTCTAGCAATCAGCCCCAGCATTTT	CASSIGRSSNQPQHF
-	-	TRBV7-2	TRBJ2-2	14	TGTGCCAGCAGCTTAGATCTGGGCGCCGGGGAGCTGTTTTTT	CASSLDLGAGELFF
-	TRBD1	TRBV9	TRBJ2-2	15	TGTGCCAGCAGCCCCCGGACAGGGAATCTCGGGGAGCTGTTTTTT	CASSPRTGNLGELFF
-	TRBD1	TRBV5-4	TRBJ2-2	15	TGTGCCAGCAGCTCGGGTGACAGGGCCACCGGGGAGCTGTTTTTT	CASSSGDRATGELFF
-	-	TRBV6-1	TRBJ2-2	14	TGTGCCAGCAGCAATACAGGGAACACCGGGGAGCTGTTTTTT	CASSNTGNTGELFF
once	-	TRBV6-4	TRBJ2-3	11	TGTGCCCCCGAAGTTGCAGATACGCAGTATTTT	CAPEVADTQYF
-	-	TRBV2	TRBJ2-2	15	TGTGCCAGCAGTGAAGTCAGGGTAGGCACCGGGGAGCTGTTTTTT	CASSEVRVGTGELFF
-	-	TRBV2	TRBJ2-1	17	TGTGCCAGCAGTGAAGCAGGAGGGATCGGCCCATGGAGTGAGCAGTTCTTC	CASSEAGGIGPWSEQFF
few	-	TRBV28	TRBJ2-1	12	TGTGCCAGCAGTTTATCTTTGGGCAAGCAGTTCTTC	CASSLSLGKQFF
few	TRBD1	TRBV2	TRBJ2-6	14	TGTGCCAGCAGTCAAGACAGGGAGGCCAACGTCCTGACTTTC	CASSQDREANVLTF
-	-	TRBV29-1	TRBJ1-1	13	TGCAGCGTTGGATCAAAGTTGAACACTGAAGCTTTCTTT	CSVGSKLNTEAFF
-	-	TRBV18	TRBJ1-1	13	TGTGCCAGCTCACCTGCCGGGCGGACTGAAGCTTTCTTT	CASSPAGRTEAFF
-	TRBD2	TRBV9	TRBJ2-7	14	TGTGCCAGCAGCACGGGACTAGCGGGACTCGAGCAGTACTTC	CASSTGLAGLEQYF
-	TRBD2	TRBV6-6	TRBJ2-1	16	TGTGCCAGCGAACTTCTTGGACTAGCGGGAGGTCATGAGCAGTTCTTC	CASELLGLAGGHEQFF
-	-	TRBV2	TRBJ2-1	13	TGTGCCAGCAGCCCGGACACCTACAATGAGCAGTTCTTC	CASSPDTYNEQFF
-	-	TRBV11-2	TRBJ1-1	14	TGTGCCAGCAGCTTAGGGTATAGGGCCCGAGAAGCTTTCTTT	CASSLGYRAREAFF
-	-	TRBV4-3	TRBJ2-1	13	TGCGCCAGCAGCCAAGATAAGGGACAATTGCAGTTCTTC	CASSQDKGQLQFF
once	-	TRBV28	TRBJ1-4	16	TGTGCCAGCAGTTTATTTTTGGGGCAGAGTAATGAAAAACTGTTTTTT	CASSLFLGQSNEKLFF
-	TRBD1	TRBV4-1	TRBJ2-5	13	TGCGCCAGCAGCCGAGGGGGCCTGGAGACCCAGTACTTC	CASSRGGLETQYF
-	-	TRBV10-3	TRBJ2-1	15	TGTGCCACCTCCGCAAGCGGAAAGGCCTACAATGAGCAGTTCTTC	CATSASGKAYNEQFF
few	-	TRBV28	TRBJ1-2	15	TGTGCCAGCACCCCTAGGACCGGAACTAACTATGGCTACACCTTC	CASTPRTGTNYGYTF
-	-	TRBV7-2	TRBJ1-4	15	TGTGCCAGCAGCTTCCAGGGAACAACTAATGAAAAACTGTTTTTT	CASSFQGTTNEKLFF
-	TRBD1	TRBV9	TRBJ2-2	16	TGTGCCAGCAGCGTACGGGGACAGGGGGCTCACGGGGAGCTGTTTTTT	CASSVRGQGAHGELFF
-	-	TRBV7-9	TRBJ1-1	13	TGTGCCAGCAGCTTAACACTGAACACTGAAGCTTTCTTT	CASSLTLNTEAFF
-	-	TRBV27	TRBJ2-7	14	TGTGCCAGCAGTTTTTACAGGGTCACCTACGAGCAGTACTTC	CASSFYRVTYEQYF
-	TRBD1	TRBV4-1	TRBJ2-7	14	TGCGCCAGCAGCCCCTCGGGACAGCGATACGAGCAGTACTTC	CASSPSGQRYEQYF